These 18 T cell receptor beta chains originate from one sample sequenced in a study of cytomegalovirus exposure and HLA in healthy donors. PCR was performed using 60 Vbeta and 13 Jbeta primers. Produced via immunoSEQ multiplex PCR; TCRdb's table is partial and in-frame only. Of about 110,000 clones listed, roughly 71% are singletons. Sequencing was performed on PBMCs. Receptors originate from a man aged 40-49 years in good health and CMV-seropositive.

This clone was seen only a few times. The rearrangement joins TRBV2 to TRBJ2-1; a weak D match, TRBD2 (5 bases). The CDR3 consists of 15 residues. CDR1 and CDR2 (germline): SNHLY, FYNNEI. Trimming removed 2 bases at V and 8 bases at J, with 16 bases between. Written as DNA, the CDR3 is TGTGCCAGCAGTGAAAAGGGAATGCGGGTTTATGAGCAGTTCTTC. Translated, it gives CASSEKGMRVYEQFF.

CDR3 coding DNA: TGTGCCAGCAGCTTCGGACAGGGTAACACCGGGGAGCTGTTTTTT. It codes for CASSFGQGNTGELFF. The rearrangement uses TRBV5-4 and TRBJ2-2, with 8 nucleotides matching TRBD1. Germline V gene sequence: CDR1 SGHNT, CDR2 YYREEE (reference sequence). The CDR3 is 15 residues long. V trimming: 2 bases; J trimming: 2 bases; junction bases outside the gene matches: 2.

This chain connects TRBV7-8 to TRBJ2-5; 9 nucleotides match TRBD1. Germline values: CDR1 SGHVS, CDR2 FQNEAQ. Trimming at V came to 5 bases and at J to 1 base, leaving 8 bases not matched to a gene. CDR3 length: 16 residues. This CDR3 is CASSVGQGPLQETQYF. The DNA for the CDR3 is TGTGCCAGCAGCGTCGGACAGGGGCCGCTCCAAGAGACCCAGTACTTC.

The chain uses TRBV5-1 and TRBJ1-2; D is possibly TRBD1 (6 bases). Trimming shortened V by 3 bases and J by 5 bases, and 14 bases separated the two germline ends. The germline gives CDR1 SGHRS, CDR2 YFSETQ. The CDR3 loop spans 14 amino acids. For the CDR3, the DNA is TGCGCCAGCAGCTGGGGAGGGGGGGAATATGGCTACACCTTC. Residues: CASSWGGGEYGYTF. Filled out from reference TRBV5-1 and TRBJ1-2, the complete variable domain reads KAGVTQTPRYLIKTRGQQVTLSCSPISGHRSVSWYQQTPGQGLQFLFEYFSETQRNKGNFPGRFSGRQFSNSRSEMNVSTLELGDSALYLCASSWGGGEYGYTFGSGTRLTVV.

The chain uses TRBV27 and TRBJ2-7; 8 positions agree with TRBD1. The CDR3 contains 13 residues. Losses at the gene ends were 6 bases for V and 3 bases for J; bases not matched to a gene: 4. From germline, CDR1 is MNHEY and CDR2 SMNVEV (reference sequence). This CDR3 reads CASRRTGFYEQYF. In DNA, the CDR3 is TGTGCCAGCAGAAGGACAGGGTTCTACGAGCAGTACTTC.

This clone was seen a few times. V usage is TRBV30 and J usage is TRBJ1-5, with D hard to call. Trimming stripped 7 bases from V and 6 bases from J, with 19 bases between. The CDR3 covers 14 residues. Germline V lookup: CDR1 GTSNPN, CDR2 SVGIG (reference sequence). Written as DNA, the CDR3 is TGTGCCTTGACTGCCTACGACGGGTTTCAGCCCCAGCATTTT. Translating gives CALTAYDGFQPQHF.

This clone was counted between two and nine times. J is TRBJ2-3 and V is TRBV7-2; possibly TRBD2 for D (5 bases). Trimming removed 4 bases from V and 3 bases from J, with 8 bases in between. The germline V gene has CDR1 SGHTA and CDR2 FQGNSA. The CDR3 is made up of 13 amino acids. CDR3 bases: TGTGCCAGCAGCTCGCCGGGAACAGATACGCAGTATTTT. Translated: CASSSPGTDTQYF.

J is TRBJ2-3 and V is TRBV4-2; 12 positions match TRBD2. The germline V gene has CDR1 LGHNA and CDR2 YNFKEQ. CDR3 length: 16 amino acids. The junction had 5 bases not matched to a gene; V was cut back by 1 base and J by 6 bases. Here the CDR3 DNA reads TGTGCCAGCAGCCAAGTAGGACTAGCGGGATCGGATACGCAGTATTTT. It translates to CASSQVGLAGSDTQYF.

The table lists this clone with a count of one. In DNA form, the CDR3 reads TGTGCCAGCAGTGGGGCGGCCGGGGAGCTGTTTTTT. This sequence encodes CASSGAAGELFF. V usage is TRBV27 and J usage is TRBJ2-2; D is perhaps TRBD1 (5 bases). V was cut by 5 bases and J by 6 bases, with 7 bases left in between. Germline assignment: CDR1 MNHEY and CDR2 SMNVEV (reference sequence). The CDR3 is made up of 12 amino acids.

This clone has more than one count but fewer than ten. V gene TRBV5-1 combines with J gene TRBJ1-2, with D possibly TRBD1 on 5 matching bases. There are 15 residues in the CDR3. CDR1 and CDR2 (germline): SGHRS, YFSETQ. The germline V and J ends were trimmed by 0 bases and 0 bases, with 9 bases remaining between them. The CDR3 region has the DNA TGCGCCAGCAGCTTGGGGGGCACTGCTAACTATGGCTACACCTTC. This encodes CASSLGGTANYGYTF.

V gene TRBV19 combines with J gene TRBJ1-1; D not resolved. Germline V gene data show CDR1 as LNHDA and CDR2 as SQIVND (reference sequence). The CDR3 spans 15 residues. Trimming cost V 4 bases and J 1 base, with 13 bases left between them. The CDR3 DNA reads TGTGCCAGTAGTACCAGCAGTCGAGGGAACACTGAAGCTTTCTTT. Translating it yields CASSTSSRGNTEAFF.

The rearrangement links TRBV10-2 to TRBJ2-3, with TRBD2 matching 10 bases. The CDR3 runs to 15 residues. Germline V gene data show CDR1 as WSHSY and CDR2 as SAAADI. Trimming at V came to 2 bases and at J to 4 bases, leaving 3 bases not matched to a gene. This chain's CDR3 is CASSEPGLASDTQYF. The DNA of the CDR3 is TGCGCCAGCAGTGAGCCGGGACTAGCGTCAGATACGCAGTATTTT.

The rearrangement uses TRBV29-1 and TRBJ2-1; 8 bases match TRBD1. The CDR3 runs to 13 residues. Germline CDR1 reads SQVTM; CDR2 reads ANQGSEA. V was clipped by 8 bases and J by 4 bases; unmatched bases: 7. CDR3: CSMGTGAYNEQFF. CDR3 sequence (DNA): TGCAGCATGGGGACAGGAGCTTACAATGAGCAGTTCTTC.

Here the CDR3 reads CASSYPPGGLVRGYTF. CDR3 bases: TGTGCCAGCAGTTACCCTCCAGGGGGTTTAGTGAGAGGCTACACCTTC. V usage is TRBV28 and J usage is TRBJ1-2; 7 bases match TRBD1. Trimming took 4 bases from V and 8 from J; bases not matched to a gene: 16. This CDR3 is built from 16 residues. Germline CDR1 is MDHEN and CDR2 is SYDVKM.

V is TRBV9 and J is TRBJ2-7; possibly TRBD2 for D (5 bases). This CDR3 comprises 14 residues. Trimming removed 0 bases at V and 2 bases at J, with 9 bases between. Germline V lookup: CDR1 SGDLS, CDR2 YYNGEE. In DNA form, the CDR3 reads TGTGCCAGCAGCGTAGCTCCGGGAACCTACGAGCAGTACTTC. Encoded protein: CASSVAPGTYEQYF. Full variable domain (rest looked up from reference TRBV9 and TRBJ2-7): DSGVTQTPKHLITATGQRVTLRCSPRSGDLSVYWYQQSLDQGLQFLIQYYNGEERAKGNILERFSAQQFPDLHSELNLSSLELGDSALYFCASSVAPGTYEQYFGPGTRLTVT.

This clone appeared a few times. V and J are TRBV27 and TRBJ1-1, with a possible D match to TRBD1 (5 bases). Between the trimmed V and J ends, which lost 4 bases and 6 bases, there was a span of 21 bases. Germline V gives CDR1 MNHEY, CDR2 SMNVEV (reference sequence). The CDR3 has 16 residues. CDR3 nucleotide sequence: TGTGCCAGCAGTTACGGGCGGAGGGGCCCAGAATCTGAAGCTTTCTTT. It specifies CASSYGRRGPESEAFF.

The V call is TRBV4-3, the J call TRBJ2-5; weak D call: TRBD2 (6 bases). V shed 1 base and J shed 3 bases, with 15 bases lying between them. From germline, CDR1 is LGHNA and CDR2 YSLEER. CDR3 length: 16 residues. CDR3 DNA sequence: TGCGCCAGCAGCCAAGTCTTCGGGAGAGAGAAAGAGACCCAGTACTTC. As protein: CASSQVFGREKETQYF.

The CDR3 DNA is TGTGCCAGCAGTTCTCAGGGGGGCGGCTACACCTTC. The encoded protein is CASSSQGGGYTF. This sequence joins TRBV11-2 and TRBJ1-2; 7 bases map to TRBD1. There are 12 residues in the CDR3. Germline V CDR1 and CDR2: SGHAT, FQNNGV. Trimming removed 6 bases from V and 8 bases from J; junction bases left unmatched: 6.